The next 7 T cell receptor beta chains were all read from a single sample in a study of cytomegalovirus exposure and HLA in healthy donors. 60 Vbeta and 13 Jbeta primers were used in PCR. Profiled with immunoSEQ multiplex PCR; TCRdb holds only in-frame clones, not every one. There are around 270,000 clones in the sample; 80% occur only once, and roughly 0.31% lies in the top ten. The specimen was PBMCs. The source is a girl aged 2 to 9 in good health and CMV-seronegative.

This chain connects TRBV5-1 to TRBJ1-6; TRBD1 might be the D (5 bases). The CDR3 consists of 13 residues. From germline, CDR1 is SGHRS and CDR2 YFSETQ. V was clipped by 5 bases and J by 10 bases, with 13 bases between them. The CDR3 loop reads CASSISGGSPLHF. The CDR3 DNA follows: TGCGCCAGCAGTATTTCGGGGGGGTCACCCCTCCACTTT. Based on the CDR3 plus reference TRBV5-1 and TRBJ1-6, the full variable domain is KAGVTQTPRYLIKTRGQQVTLSCSPISGHRSVSWYQQTPGQGLQFLFEYFSETQRNKGNFPGRFSGRQFSNSRSEMNVSTLELGDSALYLCASSISGGSPLHFGNGTRLTVT.

This chain uses TRBV6-5 with TRBJ2-7; D might be TRBD2 (6 bases). Trimming took off 2 bases at V and 0 bases at J, with 11 bases between the two ends. Germline CDR1 and CDR2: MNHEY and SVGAGI. The CDR3 covers 15 residues. CDR3 DNA sequence: TGTGCCAGCAGTTACCGGACGGGGGACTCCTACGAGCAGTACTTC. Translating it yields CASSYRTGDSYEQYF.

J is TRBJ2-2 and V is TRBV7-3; a possible D gene is TRBD2 (5 bases). In germline, CDR1 is SGHTA, CDR2 FQGTGA. The germline V and J ends were trimmed by 7 bases and 0 bases, with 9 bases remaining between them. The CDR3 has 14 residues. The CDR3 DNA reads as TGTGCCAGCAAGAAGGGAGCGAACACCGGGGAGCTGTTTTTT. It translates to CASKKGANTGELFF.

The count of this clone is one. The chain carries TRBV4-1 and TRBJ2-3; D is possibly TRBD2 (6 bases). With 1 base removed from V and 9 bases from J, the gap between germline ends came to 11 bases. Germline-derived CDR1 and CDR2 are MGHRA and YSYEKL. The length of the CDR3 is 13 residues. The CDR3 sequence: CASSQGVEGTQYF. In DNA, the CDR3 is TGCGCCAGCAGCCAAGGGGTGGAGGGGACGCAGTATTTT.

The CDR3 region has the DNA TGTGCCAGCAGCTTGGCGGGGGACGGCTACACCTTC. Translation gives CASSLAGDGYTF. The chain couples TRBV7-9 to TRBJ1-2, with D tentatively TRBD1 (5 bases). Germline loops: CDR1 SEHNR, CDR2 FQNEAQ (reference sequence). The CDR3 spans 12 residues. V was clipped by 3 bases and J by 8 bases, with 10 bases between them.

This rearrangement joins TRBV30 to TRBJ2-7; possibly TRBD1 for D (6 bases). The V end was cut by 2 bases, the J end by 3 bases, with 8 bases between. Germline loops: CDR1 GTSNPN, CDR2 SVGIG (reference sequence). The CDR3 has 12 residues. This CDR3 is CAWSRDIYEQYF. Written as DNA, the CDR3 is TGTGCCTGGAGTCGGGACATCTACGAGCAGTACTTC. The full variable domain, completed using reference TRBV30 and TRBJ2-7, is SQTIHQWPATLVQPVGSPLSLECTVEGTSNPNLYWYRQAAGRGLQLLFYSVGIGQISSEVPQNLSASRPQDRQFILSSKKLLLSDSGFYLCAWSRDIYEQYFGPGTRLTVT.

V gene TRBV29-1 combines with J gene TRBJ2-2; a possible D gene is TRBD2 (5 bases). Germline-derived CDR1 and CDR2 are SQVTM and ANQGSEA. This CDR3 is built from 14 residues. V lost 5 bases to trimming and J lost 6 bases, with 16 bases between them. The CDR3 spells CSVQLTRRPGELFF. As DNA, the CDR3 is TGCAGCGTTCAATTGACAAGGAGGCCCGGGGAGCTGTTTTTT.